Shown below are 13 T cell receptor beta chains from a single sample sequenced in a study of blood T cell repertoires in COVID-19. Assay used: immunoSEQ multiplex PCR; TCRdb lists only in-frame clones, some missing. Among 310,000 or so clones listed, 80% to 90% were seen once. The sequenced sample was peripheral blood. The source of these receptors is a woman between 45 and 60 years old with acute or convalescent COVID-19.

V usage is TRBV7-3 and J usage is TRBJ2-1, with 7 bases matching TRBD2. Germline V gene lookup returns CDR1 SGHTA and CDR2 FQGTGA. This CDR3 has 16 amino acids. V lost 5 bases to trimming and J lost 0 bases; unmatched junction nucleotides: 7. The DNA for the CDR3 is TGTGCCAGCAGCCCCTATAGCGGGTCCTCCTACAATGAGCAGTTCTTC. Protein product: CASSPYSGSSYNEQFF.

The rearrangement uses TRBV11-2 and TRBJ2-3; TRBD2 agrees at 8 bases. Trimming took 6 bases from V and 6 from J; bases not matched to a gene: 11. The V gene's germline CDR1 is SGHAT and CDR2 FQNNGV. CDR3 length: 15 residues. The CDR3: CASSFFGGAQDTQYF. The DNA of the CDR3 is TGTGCCAGCAGTTTCTTCGGGGGGGCCCAGGATACGCAGTATTTT. The variable domain in full, completed from reference TRBV11-2 and TRBJ2-3, reads EAGVAQSPRYKIIEKRQSVAFWCNPISGHATLYWYQQILGQGPKLLIQFQNNGVVDDSQLPKDRFSAERLKGVDSTLKIQPAKLEDSAVYLCASSFFGGAQDTQYFGPGTRLTVL.

This clone was detected once. This rearrangement joins TRBV7-2 to TRBJ2-1; TRBD2 matches at 14 bases. Germline trimming cut 4 bases from V and 8 bases from J; bases unmatched to any gene: 7. This CDR3 has 16 amino acids. The germline V gene has CDR1 SGHTA and CDR2 FQGNSA. The DNA for the CDR3 is TGTGCCAGCAGCTCGGGACTAGCGGGAGCGGGAGATGAGCAGTTCTTC. It is translated as CASSSGLAGAGDEQFF.

The chain links TRBV18 to TRBJ1-1; 9 nucleotides align to TRBD1. Germline lookup yields CDR1 KGHSH and CDR2 LQKENI. This CDR3 comprises 14 residues. V was clipped by 3 bases and J by 5 bases; unmatched bases: 4. As DNA, the CDR3 is TGTGCCAGCTCACCTTTGACAGGGGGGACTGAAGCTTTCTTT. It is translated as CASSPLTGGTEAFF.

The V and J genes are TRBV9 and TRBJ2-3; 7 nucleotides align to TRBD1. This CDR3 contains 16 residues. V gave up 4 bases and J gave up 2 bases; unmatched junction bases: 10. Germline V gene data show CDR1 as SGDLS and CDR2 as YYNGEE. CDR3 DNA: TGTGCCAGCAGCAGTCCAGGGGGTACAAACACAGATACGCAGTATTTT. Translated: CASSSPGGTNTDTQYF.

As concerns this clone: One end of the junction is discordant with germline, which a read error may explain. This chain uses TRBV6-5 with TRBJ1-2, with D hard to call. Germline V lookup: CDR1 MNHEY, CDR2 SVGAGI. The CDR3 has 14 residues. The CDR3 loop reads CASSDSIPSYGYTF. DNA of the CDR3: TGTGCCAGCAGTGACTCGATCCCGAGCTATGGCTACACCTTC.

This clone was detected a few times. This chain uses TRBV24-1 with TRBJ1-2; 9 nucleotides align to TRBD1. The V segment lost 3 bases and the J segment 1 base; nucleotides outside the gene matches: 8. Per the germline V gene, CDR1 is KGHDR and CDR2 is SFDVKD. This CDR3 is built from 17 residues. CDR3 in amino acids: CATSDPRTGDNNYGYTF. CDR3 bases: TGTGCCACCAGTGATCCCCGGACAGGGGACAATAACTATGGCTACACCTTC.

V and J are TRBV4-1 and TRBJ2-6, with 10 positions matching TRBD2. CDR1 and CDR2 from the germline V gene are MGHRA and YSYEKL. V was clipped by 4 bases and J by 0 bases; unmatched bases: 9. This CDR3 has 19 residues. The CDR3: CASSLLPLAGDSGANVLTF. CDR3 sequence (DNA): TGCGCCAGCAGCCTCCTTCCTCTAGCGGGAGACTCTGGGGCCAACGTCCTGACTTTC.

This rearrangement joins TRBV7-2 to TRBJ2-5, with a tentative D call TRBD2 (5 bases). Germline-derived CDR1 and CDR2 are SGHTA and FQGNSA. V was cut by 5 bases and J by 5 bases, with 18 bases left in between. This CDR3 is 15 amino acids long. CDR3 nucleotide sequence: TGTGCCAGCAGCCTCCTAGGGAGAACTGGTGAGACCCAGTACTTC. Protein product: CASSLLGRTGETQYF. The full variable domain, its missing parts supplied by reference TRBV7-2 and TRBJ2-5, is GAGVSQSPSNKVTEKGKDVELRCDPISGHTALYWYRQSLGQGLEFLIYFQGNSAPDKSGLPSDRFSAERTGGSVSTLTIQRTQQEDSAVYLCASSLLGRTGETQYFGPGTRLLVL.

V and J are TRBV4-1 and TRBJ1-2, with TRBD1 identical over 8 bases. Germline assignment: CDR1 MGHRA and CDR2 YSYEKL. The length of the CDR3 is 16 residues. V lost 2 bases to trimming and J lost 3 bases; unmatched junction nucleotides: 8. DNA of the CDR3: TGCGCCAGCAGCCAAAACTCGGACAGGGTGGACTATGGCTACACCTTC. This sequence encodes CASSQNSDRVDYGYTF.

This clone occurred once. V usage is TRBV4-2 and J usage is TRBJ1-2, with 9 bases matching TRBD1. Germline V gene data show CDR1 as LGHNA and CDR2 as YNFKEQ. Germline trimming cut 0 bases from V and 5 bases from J; bases unmatched to any gene: 4. This CDR3 is built from 15 residues. Written as DNA, the CDR3 is TGTGCCAGCAGCCAAGATACAGGGGGCAGATATGGCTACACCTTC. Its translation: CASSQDTGGRYGYTF.

This clone came up once. The rearrangement uses TRBV9 and TRBJ1-4; TRBD1 aligns across 7 bases. The CDR3 runs to 16 residues. Germline loops: CDR1 SGDLS, CDR2 YYNGEE. Losses at the gene ends were 4 bases for V and 6 bases for J; bases not matched to a gene: 12. CDR3 sequence reads: CASSPPLGTDYEKLFF. CDR3 DNA sequence: TGTGCCAGCAGCCCCCCCCTGGGGACAGATTATGAAAAACTGTTTTTT.

This chain connects TRBV5-1 to TRBJ1-2; 11 nucleotides line up with TRBD1. The CDR3 runs 17 residues. The germline V gene encodes CDR1 SGHRS and CDR2 YFSETQ. V dropped 0 bases and J dropped 3; count of bases not matched to a gene: 7. CDR3 in amino acids: CASSLEGTGGGHYGYTF. Here the CDR3 DNA reads TGCGCCAGCAGCTTGGAGGGGACAGGGGGAGGTCACTATGGCTACACCTTC.